Listed below are T cell receptor beta chains from one sample, sequenced in a study of vaccination effects on CD4 cells after COVID-19. Sequenced by immunoSEQ multiplex PCR; TCRdb stores in-frame clones only, minus some. The table lists tens of thousands of clones, 65% to 85% of them singletons. These receptors' antigens are unknown. The sequencing here drew on CD4+ T cells from PBMCs cultured with HCoV-OC43 spike peptides, taken before COVID-19 vaccination. The receptors come from a human donor who received a COVID-19 vaccine. The CDR3 runs from the conserved cysteine through the conserved F or W. A D gene is named only where the DNA matches it firmly. Rows give clone size only sometimes, using once, few, many, or a class for an expanded clone.

D	V	size	J	length	DNA	CDR3
NA	TRBV6-5	NA	TRBJ2-1	12	TGTGCCAGCAGTTACCGAGGCGATGAGCAGTTCTTC	CASSYRGDEQFF
TRBD2	TRBV2	few	TRBJ2-3	15	TGTGCCAGCAGTGAACTAGCGGGGGGAACAGATACGCAGTATTTT	CASSELAGGTDTQYF
NA	TRBV4-3	NA	TRBJ1-2	14	TGCGCCAGCAGCCAAGATGCCAAGGGCTATGGCTACACCTTC	CASSQDAKGYGYTF
NA	TRBV5-1	NA	TRBJ2-3	12	TGCGCCAGCAGCATGTTCACAGATACGCAGTATTTT	CASSMFTDTQYF
NA	TRBV7-9	NA	TRBJ2-1	13	TGTGCCAGCAGCTTAGGATCCAGGAACGAGCAGTTCTTC	CASSLGSRNEQFF
NA	TRBV7-9	NA	TRBJ2-3	13	TGTGCCAGCAGCTTAAGCAGACCAGATACGCAGTATTTT	CASSLSRPDTQYF
NA	TRBV27	NA	TRBJ1-1	13	TGTGCCAGCAGTCCGAATACGGAAACTGAAGCTTTCTTT	CASSPNTETEAFF
NA	TRBV6-5	NA	TRBJ1-1	13	TGTGCCAGCAGCCCCCACCGGGACACTGAAGCTTTCTTT	CASSPHRDTEAFF
TRBD2	TRBV2	NA	TRBJ2-3	17	TGTGCCAGCAGTGGTGCGGGGGGGCCTCCTAGCACAGATACGCAGTATTTT	CASSGAGGPPSTDTQYF
NA	TRBV28	NA	TRBJ2-3	13	TGTGCCAGCAGTTTAGGTAGCACAGATACGCAGTATTTT	CASSLGSTDTQYF
NA	TRBV6-2/TRBV6-3	NA	TRBJ1-1	15	TGTGCCAGCAGTTTACCACAGGGCCTCCGCACTGAAGCTTTCTTT	CASSLPQGLRTEAFF
TRBD1	TRBV4-2	NA	TRBJ2-5	16	TGTGCCAGCAGCCGATCGACAGGGGCCACCCAAGAGACCCAGTACTTC	CASSRSTGATQETQYF
NA	TRBV6-5	NA	TRBJ2-2	15	TGTGCCAGCAAGCGAGGGGGTGCGAACACCGGGGAGCTGTTTTTT	CASKRGGANTGELFF
NA	TRBV6-5	NA	TRBJ1-5	14	TGTGCCAGCGGGGGGGGGACGAGCTTTCAGCCCCAGCATTTT	CASGGGTSFQPQHF
NA	TRBV6-2/TRBV6-3	NA	TRBJ1-5	14	TGTGCCAGCAGCCTACCCGGGGCTAATCAGCCCCAGCATTTT	CASSLPGANQPQHF
NA	TRBV2	few	TRBJ2-5	15	TGTGCCAGCAATGGCCCAGGGGCAAAGTCAGAGACCCAGTACTTC	CASNGPGAKSETQYF
TRBD2	TRBV4-1	NA	TRBJ2-5	16	TGCGCCAGCTCCCCGGGACTAGCGGGATGGGGAGAGACCCAGTACTTC	CASSPGLAGWGETQYF
NA	TRBV19	NA	TRBJ1-5	15	TGTGCCAGTACTCTCGGGGGAATCGGGTCTCAGCCCCAGCATTTT	CASTLGGIGSQPQHF
TRBD2	TRBV24-1	once	TRBJ2-1	17	TGTGCCACCAGTGACTCCGGACTAGCGGGGGTAAATAATGAGCAGTTCTTC	CATSDSGLAGVNNEQFF
TRBD1	TRBV2	NA	TRBJ1-2	15	TGTGCCAGCAGTGGACGGGACAGGGGTACCGGTGGCTACACCTTC	CASSGRDRGTGGYTF
NA	TRBV28	NA	TRBJ2-4	17	TGTGCCAGCAGTCGCCTAGCCGGGGAAGGGGGAAAAAACATTCAGTACTTC	CASSRLAGEGGKNIQYF